These 8 T cell receptor beta chains were sequenced from one sample in a study of cytotoxic CD8 clonotypes in ibrutinib-treated CLL (TCRdb year 2021). Read against the paper, the sample's time point label means: around 2 years on ibrutinib. Library preparation employed the immunoSEQ multiplex PCR assay. TCRdb's version of the immuneACCESS table is confined to in-frame rearrangements and falls short of the full clone set. An unresolved V gene accounts for under half of the shortfall where checked; the remainder is of unknown origin. The sample table records about 250,000 clones; 60% to 75% of these occur just once. The ten largest make up 15% of the sample. Sequenced here: PBMCs, sampled after 24 months of ibrutinib treatment. Source of these receptors: a human donor with chronic lymphocytic leukemia.

V usage is TRBV6-5 and J usage is TRBJ2-3; tentative D call: TRBD2 (5 bases). The V end was cut by 0 bases, the J end by 0 bases, with 10 bases between. Germline V lookup: CDR1 MNHEY, CDR2 SVGAGI. The length of the CDR3 is 16 residues. The CDR3 coding sequence is TGTGCCAGCAGTTACTCGATAGCGACTAGCACAGATACGCAGTATTTT. Translating it yields CASSYSIATSTDTQYF.

The J gene is TRBJ2-2, the V gene TRBV5-1, with D uncertain. This CDR3 is 14 amino acids long. The V and J ends lost 0 bases and 0 bases respectively, with 3 bases between them. CDR1 is SGHRS and CDR2 is YFSETQ in the germline V gene. The CDR3 DNA is TGCGCCAGCAGCTTGGACACGAACACCGGGGAGCTGTTTTTT. It encodes CASSLDTNTGELFF.

This clone was recorded a few times. The chain joins TRBV28 to TRBJ1-4; D remains unclear. Deletions cut 3 bases from V and 8 bases from J, with 7 bases between. CDR1 and CDR2 from the germline V gene are MDHEN and SYDVKM. The length of the CDR3 is 12 residues. The DNA of the CDR3 is TGTGCCAGCAGTTTCTCGAGGGAAAAACTGTTTTTT. It yields the protein CASSFSREKLFF.

This clone has only one observation. J is TRBJ2-1 and V is TRBV9; D is unclear. Germline lookup yields CDR1 SGDLS and CDR2 YYNGEE. This CDR3 spans 15 amino acids. Between the trimmed V and J ends, which lost 4 bases and 5 bases, there was a span of 16 bases. The CDR3 loop reads CASSRQVRRDNEQFF. The CDR3 DNA sequence: TGTGCCAGCAGCAGGCAGGTTAGACGAGACAATGAGCAGTTCTTC.

The gene calls are TRBV27 and TRBJ2-3; no definite D call. Germline CDR1 MNHEY, CDR2 SMNVEV (reference sequence). This CDR3 has 14 amino acids. Trimming left V 5 bases short and J 0 bases short, with 9 bases between. The CDR3 DNA sequence: TGTGCCAGCAGTCTAGTCCTTAGCACAGATACGCAGTATTTT. This encodes CASSLVLSTDTQYF.

V is TRBV30 and J is TRBJ2-3; D uncertain. The CDR3 contains 12 residues. Between the trimmed V and J ends, which lost 0 bases and 5 bases, there was a span of 6 bases. Germline CDR1 and CDR2: GTSNPN and SVGIG (reference sequence). CDR3 amino acids: CAWSVLEDTQYF. The CDR3 nucleotides read TGTGCCTGGAGTGTACTGGAAGATACGCAGTATTTT. Together with reference TRBV30 and TRBJ2-3, the CDR3 gives the full variable domain: SQTIHQWPATLVQPVGSPLSLECTVEGTSNPNLYWYRQAAGRGLQLLFYSVGIGQISSEVPQNLSASRPQDRQFILSSKKLLLSDSGFYLCAWSVLEDTQYFGPGTRLTVL.

The CDR3 loop reads CASSPLTVNTGELFF. CDR3 coding DNA: TGTGCCAGCTCACCACTTACAGTCAACACCGGGGAGCTGTTTTTT. The chain links TRBV18 to TRBJ2-2, with unresolved D. Deletions cut 1 base from V and 2 bases from J, with 8 bases between. Germline CDR1 KGHSH, CDR2 LQKENI. The CDR3 has 15 amino acids.

This clone was recorded a few times. The V gene is TRBV5-4, the J gene TRBJ2-1; 8 bases align to TRBD1. Germline CDR1 and CDR2: SGHNT and YYREEE (reference sequence). V was clipped by 0 bases and J by 7 bases; unmatched bases: 6. The CDR3 totals 15 residues. In DNA form, the CDR3 reads TGTGCCAGCAGCTTGGGGACAGGGTTCGAAAATGAGCAGTTCTTC. Amino acids: CASSLGTGFENEQFF.